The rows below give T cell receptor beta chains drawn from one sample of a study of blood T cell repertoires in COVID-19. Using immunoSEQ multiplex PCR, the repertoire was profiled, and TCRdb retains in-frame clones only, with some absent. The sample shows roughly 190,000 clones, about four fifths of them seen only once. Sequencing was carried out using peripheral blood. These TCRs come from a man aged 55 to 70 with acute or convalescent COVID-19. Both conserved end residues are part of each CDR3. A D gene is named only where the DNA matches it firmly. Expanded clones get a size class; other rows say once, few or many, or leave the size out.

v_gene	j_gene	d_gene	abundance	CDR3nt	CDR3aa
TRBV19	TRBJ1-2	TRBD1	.	TGTGCCAGTAGTATTGCAGGGGGCTTTGGCTACACCTTC	CASSIAGGFGYTF
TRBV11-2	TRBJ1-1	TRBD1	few	TGTGCCAGCAGCCAACGACAGGGCGGGACTGAAGCTTTCTTT	CASSQRQGGTEAFF
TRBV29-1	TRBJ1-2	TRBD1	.	TGCAGCGCCCGAGGGGACAGGGAGTACTATGGCTACACCTTC	CSARGDREYYGYTF
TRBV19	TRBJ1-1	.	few	TGTGCCAGTAGTAAAGGGGACTACAGGCCTATGAACACTGAAGCTTTCTTT	CASSKGDYRPMNTEAFF
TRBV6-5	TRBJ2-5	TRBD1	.	TGTGCCAGCAGTTACTCTGCAGGGGGCGAAGAGACCCAGTACTTC	CASSYSAGGEETQYF
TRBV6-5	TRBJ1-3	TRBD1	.	TGTGCCAGCAGAAAGTGGGACAGCGGAAACACCATATATTTT	CASRKWDSGNTIYF
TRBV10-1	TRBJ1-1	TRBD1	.	TGCGCCAGCAACACGAAGGGGGCGGTAAACACTGAAGCTTTCTTT	CASNTKGAVNTEAFF
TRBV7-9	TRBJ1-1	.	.	TGTGCCAGCAGCCCCCCCTCCGGCACTGAAGCTTTCTTT	CASSPPSGTEAFF
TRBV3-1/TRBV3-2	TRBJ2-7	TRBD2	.	TGTGCCAGCAGCGGCCTAGCGGGGGCTACCTCCTACGAGCAGTACTTC	CASSGLAGATSYEQYF
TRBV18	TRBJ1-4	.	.	TGTGCCAGCTCACCACTCCACGGAGCAACTAATGAAAAACTGTTTTTT	CASSPLHGATNEKLFF
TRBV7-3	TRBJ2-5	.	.	TGTGCCAGCAGCTTAACAGGGACTTCGTACCAAGAGACCCAGTACTTC	CASSLTGTSYQETQYF
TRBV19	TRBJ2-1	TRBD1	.	TGTGCCAGTAGAATCCGGGACAGGGTACACAATGAGCAGTTCTTC	CASRIRDRVHNEQFF
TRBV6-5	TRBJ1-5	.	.	TGTGCCAGCACCCTCGTCAGGGGAGATCAGCCCCAGCATTTT	CASTLVRGDQPQHF
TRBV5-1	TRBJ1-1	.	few	TGCGCCAGCAGCTTGACAGCTATGAACACTGAAGCTTTCTTT	CASSLTAMNTEAFF
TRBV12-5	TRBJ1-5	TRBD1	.	TGTGCTAGTGGTTACGGACAGGCCTCTTATAGCAATCAGCCCCAGCATTTT	CASGYGQASYSNQPQHF
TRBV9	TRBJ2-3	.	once	TGTGCCAGCAGCGTCCCTCGTGCCCACATCCCGGGAAGAAAAGCAGATACGCAGTATTTT	CASSVPRAHIPGRKADTQYF
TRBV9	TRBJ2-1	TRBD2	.	TGTGCCAGCAGCGTAGGACTAGCGGGGAGAACGGGGGAGCAGTTCTTC	CASSVGLAGRTGEQFF
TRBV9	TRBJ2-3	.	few	TGTGCCAGCAGCGTAGAGGAGGGGTGGGGCACAGATACGCAGTATTTT	CASSVEEGWGTDTQYF
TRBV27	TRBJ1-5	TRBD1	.	TGTGCCAGCAGTTTAACAGGGGTGGGTCAGCCCCAGCATTTT	CASSLTGVGQPQHF
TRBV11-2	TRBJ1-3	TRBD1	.	TGTGCCAGCAGCTCTCGGACAGGGTTGAACACCATATATTTT	CASSSRTGLNTIYF
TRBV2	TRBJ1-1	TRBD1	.	TGTGCCAGCAGAGTCGACAGGGCTGAAGCTTTCTTT	CASRVDRAEAFF
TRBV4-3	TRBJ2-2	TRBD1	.	TGCGCCAGCAGCCAAGACAGACCCCGGACAGGAAACACCGGGGAGCTGTTTTTT	CASSQDRPRTGNTGELFF